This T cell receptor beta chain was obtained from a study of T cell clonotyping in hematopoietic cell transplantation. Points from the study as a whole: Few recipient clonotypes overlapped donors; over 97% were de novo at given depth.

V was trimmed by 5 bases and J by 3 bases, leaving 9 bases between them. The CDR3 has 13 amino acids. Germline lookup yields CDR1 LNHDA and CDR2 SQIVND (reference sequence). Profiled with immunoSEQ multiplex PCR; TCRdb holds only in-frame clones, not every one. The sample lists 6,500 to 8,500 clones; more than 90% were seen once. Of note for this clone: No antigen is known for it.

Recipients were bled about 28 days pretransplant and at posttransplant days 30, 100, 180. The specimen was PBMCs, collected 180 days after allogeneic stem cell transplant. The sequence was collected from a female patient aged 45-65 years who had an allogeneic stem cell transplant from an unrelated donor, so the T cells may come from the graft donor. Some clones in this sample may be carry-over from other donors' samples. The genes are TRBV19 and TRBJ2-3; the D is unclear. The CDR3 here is CASSSGWTDTQYF. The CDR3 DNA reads TGTGCCAGTAGTTCTGGGTGGACAGATACGCAGTATTTT.